This T cell receptor (beta chain) is drawn from a study of blood T cell repertoires in COVID-19. At the level of the study: Samples taken during acute and convalescent COVID-19 were collected in the United States, Italy and Spain. Sample material is recorded as cDNA or gDNA derived from T cells, B-cell-depleted T cells, or PBMCs.

Original analysis: Researchers report that nucleated cell counts were estimated from reference gene primer amplification. Libraries were prepared by immunoSEQ multiplex PCR; TCRdb keeps only in-frame clonotypes and omits some of them. The V and J calls and the clone size are those of that table, but D and trimming were determined from the DNA. This table has roughly 250,000 clones, approximately 84% appearing once. This TCR came from a human donor in a cohort sampled during active COVID-19. Material: peripheral blood.

The CDR3 loop reads CASSLTAGGYEQYF. CDR3 coding DNA: TGTGCCAGCAGCTTGACCGCGGGAGGGTACGAGCAGTACTTC. The chain couples TRBV5-6 to TRBJ2-7, with 9 positions matching TRBD2. The CDR3 sequence is 14 residues long. Germline values: CDR1 SGHDT, CDR2 YYEEEE. V shed 1 base, J shed 4 bases, and the junction held 3 bases outside the gene matches.